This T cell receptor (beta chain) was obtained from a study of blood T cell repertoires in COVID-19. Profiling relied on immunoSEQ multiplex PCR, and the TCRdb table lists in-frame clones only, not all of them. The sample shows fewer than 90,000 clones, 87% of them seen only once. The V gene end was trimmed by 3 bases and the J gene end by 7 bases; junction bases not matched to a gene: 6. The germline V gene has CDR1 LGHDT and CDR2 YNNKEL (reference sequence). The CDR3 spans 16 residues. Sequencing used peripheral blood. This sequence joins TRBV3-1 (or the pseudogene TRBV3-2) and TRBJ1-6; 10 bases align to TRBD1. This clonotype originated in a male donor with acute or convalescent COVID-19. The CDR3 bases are TGTGCCAGCAGCCAGGCGGGACAGGGGATAAATTCACCCCTCCACTTT. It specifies CASSQAGQGINSPLHF.